This record concerns one T cell receptor (beta chain) sequence. This entry belongs to a study of blood T cell repertoires in COVID-19. Turning to the study itself: PBMCs, B-cell-depleted T cells, or T cells provided the cDNA or gDNA that made up the material.

Enrollees, about 18 to 89 years old, lived in about two dozen US areas. Membership in each cohort depended on participant-reported clinical history. The V segment lost 3 bases and the J segment 15 bases; nucleotides outside the gene matches: 16. Germline loops: CDR1 LNHDA, CDR2 SQIVND (reference sequence). The CDR3 runs to 15 residues. Clones were sequenced by immunoSEQ multiplex PCR, and TCRdb holds only the in-frame ones, with some missing. Altogether approximately 400,000 clones are present, roughly 86% being singletons, with the ten largest covering approximately 1.2%. The sequence came from a young man who had recovered from COVID-19. The sequenced sample was PBMCs or T cells enriched from blood (not recorded which). The chain couples TRBV19 to TRBJ2-1, with TRBD1 matching 8 bases. The chain's CDR3 is CASSMRTGPHYSTFF. CDR3 nucleotide sequence: TGTGCCAGTAGTATGAGGACAGGGCCACATTATAGTACGTTCTTC.